Listed below are T cell receptor beta chains from one sample, sequenced in a study of cytomegalovirus exposure and HLA in healthy donors. Clones were sequenced by immunoSEQ multiplex PCR, and TCRdb holds only the in-frame ones, with some missing. The data hold roughly 95,000 clones, with approximately 80% observed a single time. The sequenced material came from PBMCs. Receptor source: a man younger than 40 in good health and CMV-seropositive. Both conserved end residues are part of each CDR3. Each record gives: V gene, J gene, D gene, clone size, CDR3 DNA, CDR3 protein. D genes are given only for firm matches. Clone size appears in some rows only: once, few, many, or a class for an expanded clone.

TRBV6-5	TRBJ2-2	.	.	TGTGCCAGCAGTTACTCAAGGGTCGGGCGGGCCGGGGAGCTGTTTTTT	CASSYSRVGRAGELFF
TRBV5-6	TRBJ1-2	.	.	TGTGCCAGCAGTTACCAGGGGTTTGGCTACACCTTC	CASSYQGFGYTF
TRBV5-1	TRBJ1-1	TRBD1	few	TGCGCCAGCAGCACCTACCGGGACAGGGGAACTGAAGCTTTCTTT	CASSTYRDRGTEAFF
TRBV5-4	TRBJ1-2	TRBD1	.	TGTGCCAGCAGCCAGAAGGGGGGGACAGGGGTAAACTATGGCTACACCTTC	CASSQKGGTGVNYGYTF
TRBV30	TRBJ1-1	.	.	TGTGCCTGGAGTGCCCCAAACTACGGGACACAGGGCCACACTGAAGCTTTCTTT	CAWSAPNYGTQGHTEAFF
TRBV2	TRBJ1-4	.	.	TGTGCCAGCAGAATAGAGGGTCGGCCCGTTTTT	CASRIEGRPVF
TRBV4-1	TRBJ2-1	TRBD2	.	TGCGCCAGCAGCCAAACTATCCTAGCGGGGGGGCAGGGTGAGCAGTTCTTC	CASSQTILAGGQGEQFF
TRBV29-1	TRBJ1-1	.	.	TGCAGCGTTGGACAGAACACTGAAGCTTTCTTT	CSVGQNTEAFF
TRBV10-3	TRBJ2-5	TRBD1	.	TGTGCCATCAGTGGCCGGGGACAGCAAGAGACCCAGTACTTC	CAISGRGQQETQYF
TRBV7-8	TRBJ1-1	TRBD1	.	TGTGCCAGCAGCTTACGGACAGGAACCGAAGCTTTCTTT	CASSLRTGTEAFF
TRBV7-9	TRBJ1-2	.	.	TGTGCCAGCAGCTGGGGATCGGGGGGGCAGGGCTACACCTTC	CASSWGSGGQGYTF
TRBV6-6	TRBJ2-7	.	few	TGTGCCAGCACCCTAACTGGGGGGTTCTCCTACGAGCAGTACTTC	CASTLTGGFSYEQYF
TRBV2	TRBJ2-1	.	.	TGTGCCAGCAAAAAGGGGGTTGGCTCTCCTGGGGATGAGCAGTTCTTC	CASKKGVGSPGDEQFF
TRBV19	TRBJ1-1	.	.	TGTGCCAGTAGTATAGGGGTGACACGAGCTTTGAACACTGAAGCTTTCTTT	CASSIGVTRALNTEAFF
TRBV12-5	TRBJ2-2	TRBD1	.	TGTGCTAGTGGTTTGATGGGGACAGGGTTAACCGGGGAGCTGTTTTTT	CASGLMGTGLTGELFF
TRBV6-1	TRBJ1-5	.	few	TGTGCCAGCAGTGAACGGGGGGGGCTAAGCAATCAGCCCCAGCATTTT	CASSERGGLSNQPQHF
TRBV9	TRBJ2-5	.	few	TGTGCCAGCAGCGTACGGTGGGGGGAAGAGACCCAGTACTTC	CASSVRWGEETQYF
TRBV25-1	TRBJ2-1	TRBD1	.	TGTGCCAGCACTCGACAGGGTCGGTACAATGAGCAGTTCTTC	CASTRQGRYNEQFF
TRBV7-6	TRBJ1-1	.	.	TGTGCCAGCAGCTTAAGACTGCAGAACACTGAAGCTTTCTTT	CASSLRLQNTEAFF
TRBV11-3	TRBJ2-1	.	.	TGTGCCAGCAGCCCCTTTGGTGAGCACAATGAGCAGTTCTTC	CASSPFGEHNEQFF
TRBV7-2	TRBJ2-3	.	.	TGTGCCAGCAGCTCCAAGGAGGGGCCGAGGGGTACGCAGTATTTT	CASSSKEGPRGTQYF
TRBV11-3	TRBJ2-1	TRBD2	.	TGTGCCAGCAGCCTTGGGGCTAGCGGGAGCAATGAGCAGTTCTTC	CASSLGASGSNEQFF
TRBV4-1	TRBJ2-7	.	.	TGCGCCAGCAGCCAAGCCGAGGGCCTTTTCCACGAGCAGTACTTC	CASSQAEGLFHEQYF
TRBV9	TRBJ2-7	.	.	TGTGCCAGCAGCGTAGGAGGTGCCGCCTACGAGCAGTACTTC	CASSVGGAAYEQYF
TRBV28	TRBJ2-7	TRBD1	.	TGTGCCAGCAGTTTCGGCAGGGGGCTCTACGAGCAGTACTTC	CASSFGRGLYEQYF
TRBV6-1	TRBJ2-7	.	once	TGTGCCAGCAGTGAAGGCCCGTCTCGGGAGCAGTACTTC	CASSEGPSREQYF
TRBV9	TRBJ2-5	.	few	TGTGCCAGCGGCCCGGGTAGCGGACTCCAAGAGACCCAGTACTTC	CASGPGSGLQETQYF
TRBV19	TRBJ2-1	.	.	TGTGCCAGTAGTACCCGGGGGAATGAGCAGTTCTTC	CASSTRGNEQFF
TRBV18	TRBJ1-1	TRBD1	.	TGTGCCAGCCGACAGGGATCGAACACTGAAGCTTTCTTT	CASRQGSNTEAFF
TRBV19	TRBJ2-1	TRBD2	.	TGTGCCAGTAGTATCGGGGGAGGGTCCTACAATGAGCAGTTCTTC	CASSIGGGSYNEQFF
TRBV5-6	TRBJ1-2	TRBD1	once	TGTGCCAGCAGCTTACCGGGACAGGCTAACTATGGCTACACCTTC	CASSLPGQANYGYTF
TRBV6-6	TRBJ2-1	.	.	TGTGCCAGCAGTTACGCGAGAGCCCTACAGGGAAGGGAGCAGTTCTTC	CASSYARALQGREQFF
TRBV27	TRBJ1-1	.	.	TGTGCCAGTGGGCCCTCGACGGCAGAAGCTTTCTTT	CASGPSTAEAFF
TRBV2	TRBJ2-1	.	few	TGTGCCAGCAGTGGTACAGCAGCCTACAATGAGCAGTTCTTC	CASSGTAAYNEQFF